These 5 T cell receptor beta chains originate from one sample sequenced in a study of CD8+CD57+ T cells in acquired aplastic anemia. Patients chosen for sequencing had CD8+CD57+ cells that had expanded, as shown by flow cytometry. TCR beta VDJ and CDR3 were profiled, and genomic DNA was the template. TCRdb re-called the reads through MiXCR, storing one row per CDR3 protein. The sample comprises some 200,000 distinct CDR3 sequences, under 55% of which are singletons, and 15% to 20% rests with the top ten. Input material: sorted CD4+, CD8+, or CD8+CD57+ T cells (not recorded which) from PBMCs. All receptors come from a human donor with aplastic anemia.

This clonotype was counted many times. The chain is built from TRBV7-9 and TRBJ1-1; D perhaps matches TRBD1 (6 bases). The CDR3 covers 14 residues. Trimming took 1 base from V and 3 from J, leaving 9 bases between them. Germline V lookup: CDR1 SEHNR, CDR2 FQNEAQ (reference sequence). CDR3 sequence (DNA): TGTGCCAGCAGCTTAGAGGGGGTGTACACTGAAGCTTTCTTT. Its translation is CASSLEGVYTEAFF.

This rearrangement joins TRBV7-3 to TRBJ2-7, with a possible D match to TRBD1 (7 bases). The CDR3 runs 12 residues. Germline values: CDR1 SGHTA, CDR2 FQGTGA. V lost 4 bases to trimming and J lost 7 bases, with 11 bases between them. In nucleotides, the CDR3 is TGTGCCAGCAGCTGGCAGGGGGGAGAGCAGTACTTC. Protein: CASSWQGGEQYF.

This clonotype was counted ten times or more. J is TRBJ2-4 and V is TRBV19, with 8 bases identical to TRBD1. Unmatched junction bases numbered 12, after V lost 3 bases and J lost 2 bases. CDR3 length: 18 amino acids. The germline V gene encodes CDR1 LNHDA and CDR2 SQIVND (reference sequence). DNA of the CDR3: TGTGCCAGTAGTATGGGGACAGGCCTCCGGTTGTCCAAAAACATTCAGTACTTC. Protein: CASSMGTGLRLSKNIQYF.

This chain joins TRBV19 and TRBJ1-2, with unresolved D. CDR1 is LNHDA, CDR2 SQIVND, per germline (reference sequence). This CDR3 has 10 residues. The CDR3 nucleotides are TGTGCTATGGCGTGGGATGGCTACACCTTC. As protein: CAMAWDGYTF.

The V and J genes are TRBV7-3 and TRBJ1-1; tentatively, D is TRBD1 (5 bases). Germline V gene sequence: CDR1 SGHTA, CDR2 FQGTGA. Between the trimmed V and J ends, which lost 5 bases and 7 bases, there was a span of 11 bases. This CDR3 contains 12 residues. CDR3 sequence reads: CASSRGALEAFF. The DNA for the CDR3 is TGTGCCAGCAGCCGAGGGGCCCTTGAAGCTTTCTTT. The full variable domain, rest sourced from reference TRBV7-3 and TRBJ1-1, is GAGVSQTPSNKVTEKGKYVELRCDPISGHTALYWYRQSLGQGPEFLIYFQGTGAADDSGLPNDRFFAVRPEGSVSTLKIQRTERGDSAVYLCASSRGALEAFFGQGTRLTVV.